This TCR beta chain was identified during a study of OX40 agonist ivuxolimab in advanced cancers. Background on the study: Ivuxolimab, which patients received intravenously every 2 weeks, was dosed at 0.01 to 10 mg/kg. Dose-escalation patients suffered from hepatocellular carcinoma, melanoma, renal cell or head and neck cancer.

Trimming removed 3 bases at V and 0 bases at J, with 6 bases between. Germline CDR1 SNHLY, CDR2 FYNNEI. CDR3 length: 14 residues. Autoimmune disease history or systemic immunosuppression was exclusionary. Study-wide findings and caveats: Normalized T-cell clonal expansion was also low in a subset of nonresponders.

Produced via immunoSEQ multiplex PCR; TCRdb's table is partial and in-frame only. The sample lists some 97,000 clones, under 95% occurring once. This clone was seen just once. Its antigen is not known. The sequencing here drew on CD4+ or CD8+ T cells sorted from blood, taken in a trial of the OX40 agonist ivuxolimab. The chain employs TRBV2 and TRBJ1-5; D perhaps matches TRBD1 (5 bases). The sequence was collected from an adult with an advanced solid tumor such as melanoma, head and neck, liver or kidney cancer. The CDR3 protein is CASSDRVSNQPQHF. CDR3 sequence (DNA): TGTGCCAGCAGTGACAGGGTTAGCAATCAGCCCCAGCATTTT.